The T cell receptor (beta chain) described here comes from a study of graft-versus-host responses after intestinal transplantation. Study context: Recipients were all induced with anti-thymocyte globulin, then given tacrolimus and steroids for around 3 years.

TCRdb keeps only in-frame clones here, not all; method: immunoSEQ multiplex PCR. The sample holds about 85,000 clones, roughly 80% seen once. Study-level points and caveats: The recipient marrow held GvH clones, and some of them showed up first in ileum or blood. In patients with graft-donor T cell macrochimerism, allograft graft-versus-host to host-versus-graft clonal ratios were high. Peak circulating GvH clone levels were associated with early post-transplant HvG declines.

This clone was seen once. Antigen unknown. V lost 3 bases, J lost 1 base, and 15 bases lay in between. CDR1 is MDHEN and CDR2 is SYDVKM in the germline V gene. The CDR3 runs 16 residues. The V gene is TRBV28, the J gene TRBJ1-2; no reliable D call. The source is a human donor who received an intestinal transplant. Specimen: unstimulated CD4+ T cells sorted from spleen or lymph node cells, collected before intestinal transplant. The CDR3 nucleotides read TGTGCCAGCAGTTTGCAAGGGATCGGGGATAACTATGGCTACACCTTC. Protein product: CASSLQGIGDNYGYTF.